The 19 T cell receptor beta chains below come from one sample, sequenced in a study of T cell responses to AZD1222 COVID-19 vaccine. Generated by immunoSEQ multiplex PCR, the TCRdb table keeps only in-frame clones and is missing some. The table shows 150,000 to 200,000 clones, with roughly nine tenths occurring only once. The sample in question was peripheral blood, obtained on day 0 of AZD1222 vaccination. The receptors were sampled from an adult in good health.

The chain employs TRBV3-1 (or the pseudogene TRBV3-2) and TRBJ1-5; tentatively, D is TRBD1 (5 bases). Between the trimmed V and J ends, which lost 0 bases and 2 bases, there was a span of 11 bases. Germline V gene data show CDR1 as LGHDT and CDR2 as YNNKEL (reference sequence). The CDR3 is 16 residues long. The DNA of the CDR3 is TGTGCCAGCAGCCAAGATTCGGGGGGTGGCAATCAGCCCCAGCATTTT. Residues: CASSQDSGGGNQPQHF.

This chain joins TRBV6-5 and TRBJ1-2; 9 positions match TRBD1. The V segment lost 2 bases and the J segment 5 bases; nucleotides outside the gene matches: 3. Per the germline V gene, CDR1 is MNHEY and CDR2 is SVGAGI. The CDR3 extends over 14 amino acids. CDR3 nucleotides: TGTGCCAGCAGTTACCTGACAGGGGGTTATGGCTACACCTTC. Translating it yields CASSYLTGGYGYTF.

J is TRBJ2-7 and V is TRBV7-2, with D maybe TRBD1 (5 bases). This CDR3 comprises 14 residues. Trimming removed 1 base from V and 1 base from J, with 8 bases in between. In germline, CDR1 is SGHTA, CDR2 FQGNSA. CDR3 sequence (DNA): TGTGCCAGCAGCTTAGACAGGTTTTCCTACGAGCAGTACTTC. Residues: CASSLDRFSYEQYF.

V usage is TRBV13 and J usage is TRBJ2-3, with TRBD2 matching over 8 bases. This CDR3 has 16 residues. From germline, CDR1 is PRHDT and CDR2 FYEKMQ (reference sequence). V trimming: 5 bases; J trimming: 0 bases; junction bases outside the gene matches: 7. DNA for the CDR3: TGTGCCAGCAGCCCGAAAGCGGGGGAGAGCACAGATACGCAGTATTTT. It yields the protein CASSPKAGESTDTQYF.

This chain connects TRBV4-1 to TRBJ2-7; a possible D gene is TRBD1 (6 bases). CDR1 is MGHRA and CDR2 is YSYEKL in the germline V gene. The CDR3 contains 15 residues. Deletions cut 5 bases from V and 3 bases from J, with 17 bases between. The CDR3, as DNA: TGCGCCAGCAGCGGGCCCTCGGACAGAAACTACGAGCAGTACTTC. This codes for CASSGPSDRNYEQYF.

The chain has TRBV4-2 and TRBJ1-1; a weak D match, TRBD1 (5 bases). V gave up 0 bases and J gave up 6 bases, with 14 bases separating them. This CDR3 has 15 amino acids. The germline CDR1 and CDR2 sequences are LGHNA and YNFKEQ. The CDR3 DNA reads as TGTGCCAGCAGCCAAGAATCCGAGGGGATTTCTGAAGCTTTCTTT. Translating gives CASSQESEGISEAFF.

The rearrangement links TRBV24-1 to TRBJ2-1; TRBD1 matches at 11 bases. Per germline, CDR1 KGHDR and CDR2 SFDVKD. This CDR3 comprises 18 residues. V lost 7 bases and J lost 0; bases outside the gene matches: 10. CDR3 in amino acids: CATRGQGGTLSSYNEQFF. The CDR3 DNA sequence: TGTGCCACCAGGGGACAGGGGGGAACCCTAAGCTCCTACAATGAGCAGTTCTTC.

The V and J genes are TRBV21-1 and TRBJ1-1. TRBV21-1 is a pseudogene segment. CDR3 length equals 12 residues. CDR3 sequence reads: CATGTVNTEAFF. The CDR3 region has the DNA TGTGCCACCGGGACGGTGAACACTGAAGCTTTCTTT.

V usage is TRBV5-6 and J usage is TRBJ1-3; D remains ambiguous. Germline V gene sequence: CDR1 SGHDT, CDR2 YYEEEE. The V gene lost 0 bases and the J gene lost 4 bases, with 5 bases spanning the gap. CDR3 size: 13 residues. The CDR3 nucleotides are TGTGCCAGCAGCTTGGGTCGGGGAAACACCATATATTTT. It codes for CASSLGRGNTIYF.

The chain uses TRBV6-2 or TRBV6-3 and TRBJ2-7; no clear D. V was trimmed by 2 bases and J by 2 bases, leaving 1 base between them. This CDR3 region has 11 residues. From germline, CDR1 is MNHEY and CDR2 SVGEGT. DNA for the CDR3: TGTGCCAGCAGTTACCCCTACGAGCAGTACTTC. It yields the protein CASSYPYEQYF.

The table lists this clone with a count of one. The chain employs TRBV2 and TRBJ2-4; no reliable D call. Trimming stripped 2 bases from V and 0 bases from J, with 5 bases between. Looked up from germline, CDR1 is SNHLY and CDR2 is FYNNEI. The CDR3 runs to 14 residues. The CDR3 region is CASSESLAKNIQYF. CDR3 nucleotides: TGTGCCAGCAGTGAATCCTTAGCCAAAAACATTCAGTACTTC.

This clone has more than one count but fewer than ten. The chain links TRBV13 to TRBJ2-3; no firm D call. Per the germline V gene, CDR1 is PRHDT and CDR2 is FYEKMQ (reference sequence). The CDR3 length is 14 residues. The ends were cut back, 2 bases at V and 4 bases at J, with 10 bases in the middle. The CDR3 is CASSLLSRADTQYF. CDR3 bases: TGTGCCAGCAGCTTATTATCCCGGGCAGATACGCAGTATTTT.

The rearrangement uses TRBV9 and TRBJ1-2; perhaps TRBD1 as D (6 bases). Trimming shortened V by 2 bases and J by 4 bases, and 9 bases separated the two germline ends. The germline CDR1 and CDR2 sequences are SGDLS and YYNGEE. CDR3 size: 13 residues. The CDR3 sequence is CASSVDRSYGYTF. The CDR3 DNA follows: TGTGCCAGCAGCGTCGACAGGTCCTATGGCTACACCTTC. Combining the CDR3 with reference TRBV9 and TRBJ1-2 gives the whole variable domain DSGVTQTPKHLITATGQRVTLRCSPRSGDLSVYWYQQSLDQGLQFLIQYYNGEERAKGNILERFSAQQFPDLHSELNLSSLELGDSALYFCASSVDRSYGYTFGSGTRLTVV.

This chain connects TRBV14 to TRBJ1-2; D is uncertain. V dropped 5 bases and J dropped 1 base, with 5 bases sitting between them. The V gene's germline CDR1 is SGHDN and CDR2 FVKESK. The CDR3 is 12 amino acids. The CDR3 reads CASSALNYGYTF. The CDR3 coding sequence is TGTGCCAGCAGCGCTCTTAACTATGGCTACACCTTC.

This clone was seen a single time. The genes are TRBV29-1 and TRBJ2-3; a weak D match, TRBD2 (5 bases). The V and J ends lost 6 bases and 0 bases respectively, with 16 bases between them. Per the germline V gene, CDR1 is SQVTM and CDR2 is ANQGSEA. CDR3 length: 15 residues. The CDR3 nucleotides read TGCAGCGTCCTCCCCAGCGGACCCAGCACAGATACGCAGTATTTT. Protein sequence: CSVLPSGPSTDTQYF.

This clone appeared a single time. This rearrangement joins TRBV6-1 to TRBJ2-7; tentatively, D is TRBD1 (5 bases). V shed 2 bases and J shed 5 bases, with 13 bases lying between them. CDR3 length: 14 residues. Germline V CDR1 and CDR2: MNHNS, SASEGT. The DNA of the CDR3 is TGTGCCAGCAGTGAACTCGCTAGGGGCAACGAGCAGTACGTC. Its translation: CASSELARGNEQYV.

The chain has TRBV2 and TRBJ1-2; no definite D call. Germline V gives CDR1 SNHLY, CDR2 FYNNEI. The CDR3 is 14 amino acids. Trimming cost V 7 bases and J 0 bases, with 12 bases left between them. As DNA, the CDR3 is TGTGCCAGCACTTTGGGCAGCCCTAACTATGGCTACACCTTC. It yields the protein CASTLGSPNYGYTF.

The J gene is TRBJ2-7, the V gene TRBV5-4, with TRBD1 matching 10 bases. Germline V gene sequence: CDR1 SGHNT, CDR2 YYREEE (reference sequence). After removal of 4 bases from V and 2 bases from J, the junction contained 6 bases not matched to a gene. The CDR3 is 15 amino acids. CDR3 nucleotide sequence: TGTGCCAGCAGCCTCGGGGGACAGGGGCCCTACGAGCAGTACTTC. It translates to CASSLGGQGPYEQYF.

V gene TRBV28 combines with J gene TRBJ2-3, with 9 positions matching TRBD1. Germline V CDR1 and CDR2: MDHEN, SYDVKM. This CDR3 contains 15 residues. V shed 9 bases, J shed 3 bases, and the junction held 10 bases outside the gene matches. In DNA, the CDR3 is TGTGCCAGTACTACAGGGGGCTATCGAACAGATACGCAGTATTTT. Its translation: CASTTGGYRTDTQYF.